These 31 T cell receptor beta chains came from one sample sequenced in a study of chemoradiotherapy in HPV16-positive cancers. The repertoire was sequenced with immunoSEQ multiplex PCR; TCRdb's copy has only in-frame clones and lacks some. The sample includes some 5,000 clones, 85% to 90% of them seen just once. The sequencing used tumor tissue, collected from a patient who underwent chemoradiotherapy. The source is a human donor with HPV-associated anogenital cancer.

DNA for the CDR3: TGTGCCAGCTCACCGAACGGGGGAGACTACAATGAGCAGTTCTTC. This codes for CASSPNGGDYNEQFF. V and J are TRBV18 and TRBJ2-1; tentatively, D is TRBD2 (6 bases). Germline values: CDR1 KGHSH, CDR2 LQKENI. This CDR3 is built from 15 residues. V dropped 3 bases and J dropped 3 bases, with 12 bases sitting between them. Filled out from reference TRBV18 and TRBJ2-1, the complete variable domain reads NAGVMQNPRHLVRRRGQEARLRCSPMKGHSHVYWYRQLPEEGLKFMVYLQKENIIDESGMPKERFSAEFPKEGPSILRIQQVVRGDSAAYFCASSPNGGDYNEQFFGPGTRLTVL.

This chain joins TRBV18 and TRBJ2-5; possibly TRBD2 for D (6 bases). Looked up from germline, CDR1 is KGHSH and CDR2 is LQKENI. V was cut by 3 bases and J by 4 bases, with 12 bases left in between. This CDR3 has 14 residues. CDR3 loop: CASSPGTGVETQYF. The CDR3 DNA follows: TGTGCCAGCTCACCCGGAACGGGAGTAGAGACCCAGTACTTC.

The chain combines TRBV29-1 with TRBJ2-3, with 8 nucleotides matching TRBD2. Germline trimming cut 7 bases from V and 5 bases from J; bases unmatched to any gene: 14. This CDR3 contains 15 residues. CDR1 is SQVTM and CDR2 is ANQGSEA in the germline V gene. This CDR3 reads CSARKGGGPGDTQYF. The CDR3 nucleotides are TGCAGCGCCCGAAAGGGCGGGGGGCCTGGAGATACGCAGTATTTT.

CDR3 amino acids: CASRPQGGHSEQFF. CDR3 DNA sequence: TGTGCCAGCAGACCACAGGGGGGGCACAGTGAGCAGTTCTTC. The V gene is TRBV6-5, the J gene TRBJ2-1; perhaps TRBD1 as D (8 bases). V lost 6 bases to trimming and J lost 9 bases, with 18 bases between them. Germline lookup yields CDR1 MNHEY and CDR2 SVGAGI. This CDR3 is built from 14 residues.

CDR3 in DNA: TGTGCCAGCAGCTTTCTCCCGGATACGCAGTATTTT. It codes for CASSFLPDTQYF. The chain combines TRBV7-9 with TRBJ2-3; D gene uncertain. This CDR3 spans 12 amino acids. The germline V and J ends were trimmed by 3 bases and 6 bases, with 7 bases remaining between them. Germline V lookup: CDR1 SEHNR, CDR2 FQNEAQ (reference sequence).

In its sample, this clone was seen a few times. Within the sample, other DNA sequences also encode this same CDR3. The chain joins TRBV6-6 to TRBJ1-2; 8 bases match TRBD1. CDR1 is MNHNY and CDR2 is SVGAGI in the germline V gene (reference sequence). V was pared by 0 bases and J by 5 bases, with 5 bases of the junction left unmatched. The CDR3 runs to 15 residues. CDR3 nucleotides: TGTGCCAGCAGTTACTCTCCAGGGGGCGATTATGGCTACACCTTC. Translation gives CASSYSPGGDYGYTF.

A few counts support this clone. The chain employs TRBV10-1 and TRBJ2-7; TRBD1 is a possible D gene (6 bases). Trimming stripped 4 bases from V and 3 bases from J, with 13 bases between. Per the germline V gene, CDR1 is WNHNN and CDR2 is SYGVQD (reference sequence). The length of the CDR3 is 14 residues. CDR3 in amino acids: CASSVEDSSYEQYV. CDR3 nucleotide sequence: TGCGCCAGCAGTGTGGAGGACAGCAGCTACGAGCAGTACGTC.

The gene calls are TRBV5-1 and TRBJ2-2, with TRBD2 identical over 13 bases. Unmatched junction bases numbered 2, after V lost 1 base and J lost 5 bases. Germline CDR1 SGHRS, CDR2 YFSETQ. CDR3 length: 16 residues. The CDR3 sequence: CASSLQGLAGTGELFF. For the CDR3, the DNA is TGCGCCAGCAGCTTGCAGGGACTAGCGGGAACCGGGGAGCTGTTTTTT.

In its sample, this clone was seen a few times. The CDR3 is CASSNWSNQPQHF. In nucleotides, the CDR3 is TGTGCCAGCTCCAATTGGAGCAATCAGCCCCAGCATTTT. The rearrangement uses TRBV2 and TRBJ1-5; the D is unclear. Trimming cost V 8 bases and J 1 base, with 9 bases left between them. The CDR3 has 13 residues. Germline V gives CDR1 SNHLY, CDR2 FYNNEI.

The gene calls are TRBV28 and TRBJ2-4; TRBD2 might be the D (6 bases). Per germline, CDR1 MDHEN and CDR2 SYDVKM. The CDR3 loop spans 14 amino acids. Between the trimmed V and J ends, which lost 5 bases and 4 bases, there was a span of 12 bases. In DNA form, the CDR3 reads TGTGCCAGCAGTGGAGCGGGCCATAAAAACATTCAGTACTTC. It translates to CASSGAGHKNIQYF.

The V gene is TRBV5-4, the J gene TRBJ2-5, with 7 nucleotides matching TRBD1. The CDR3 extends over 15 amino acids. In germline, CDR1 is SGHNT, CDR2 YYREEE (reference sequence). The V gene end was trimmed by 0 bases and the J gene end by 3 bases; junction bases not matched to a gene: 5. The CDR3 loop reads CASSLDTGVEETQYF. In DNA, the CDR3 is TGTGCCAGCAGCTTGGACACAGGGGTGGAAGAGACCCAGTACTTC.

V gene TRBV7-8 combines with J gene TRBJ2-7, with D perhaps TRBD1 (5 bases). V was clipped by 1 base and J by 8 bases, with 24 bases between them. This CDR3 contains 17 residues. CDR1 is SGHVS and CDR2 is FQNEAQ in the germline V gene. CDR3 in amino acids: CASSLEGKMSGITKQYF. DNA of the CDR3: TGTGCCAGCAGCTTAGAGGGGAAGATGTCGGGTATTACCAAGCAGTACTTC.

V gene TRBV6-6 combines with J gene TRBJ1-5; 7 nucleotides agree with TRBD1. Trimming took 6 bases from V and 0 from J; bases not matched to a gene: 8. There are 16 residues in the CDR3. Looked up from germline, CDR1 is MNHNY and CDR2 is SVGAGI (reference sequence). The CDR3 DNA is TGTGCCAGCAGCCGGGACAGCTCTTATAGCAATCAGCCCCAGCATTTT. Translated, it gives CASSRDSSYSNQPQHF.

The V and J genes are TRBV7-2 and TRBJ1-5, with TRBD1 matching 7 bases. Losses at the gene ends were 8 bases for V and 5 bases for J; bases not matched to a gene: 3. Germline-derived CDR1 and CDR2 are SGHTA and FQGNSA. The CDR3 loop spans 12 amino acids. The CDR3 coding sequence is TGTGCCAGCTCAGACAGGGATCAGCCCCAGCATTTT. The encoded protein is CASSDRDQPQHF.

This CDR3 reads CASSVTGVRNTGELFF. The CDR3 DNA reads TGTGCCAGCAGCGTGACCGGGGTGAGAAACACCGGGGAGCTGTTTTTT. The chain combines TRBV7-9 with TRBJ2-2; D is perhaps TRBD2 (5 bases). CDR3 length: 16 amino acids. Germline CDR1 and CDR2: SEHNR and FQNEAQ (reference sequence). Between the trimmed V and J ends, which lost 5 bases and 2 bases, there was a span of 15 bases.

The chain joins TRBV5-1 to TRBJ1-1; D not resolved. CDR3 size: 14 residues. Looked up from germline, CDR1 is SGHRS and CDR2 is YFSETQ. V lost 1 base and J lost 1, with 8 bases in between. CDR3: CASSLLSGNTEAFF. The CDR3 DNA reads TGCGCCAGCAGCTTGTTATCGGGGAACACTGAAGCTTTCTTT.

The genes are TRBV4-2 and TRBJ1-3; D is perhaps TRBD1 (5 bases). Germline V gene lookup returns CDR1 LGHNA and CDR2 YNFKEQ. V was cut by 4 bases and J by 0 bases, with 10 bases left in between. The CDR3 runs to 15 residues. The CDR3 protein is CASSRARVSGNTIYF. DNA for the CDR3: TGTGCCAGCAGCCGGGCCAGGGTCTCTGGAAACACCATATATTTT.

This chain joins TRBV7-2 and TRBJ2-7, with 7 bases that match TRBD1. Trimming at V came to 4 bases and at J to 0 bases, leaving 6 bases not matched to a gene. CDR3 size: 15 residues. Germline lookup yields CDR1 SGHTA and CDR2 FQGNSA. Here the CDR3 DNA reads TGTGCCAGCAGCTCGGGACAGCCTTACTCCTACGAGCAGTACGTC. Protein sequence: CASSSGQPYSYEQYV.

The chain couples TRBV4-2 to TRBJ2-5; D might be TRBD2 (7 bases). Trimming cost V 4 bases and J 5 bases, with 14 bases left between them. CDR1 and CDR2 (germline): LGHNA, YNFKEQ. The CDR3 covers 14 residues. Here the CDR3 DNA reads TGTGCCAGCAGCCTCGGAGGGGGGGCTGAGACCCAGTACTTC. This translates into CASSLGGGAETQYF.

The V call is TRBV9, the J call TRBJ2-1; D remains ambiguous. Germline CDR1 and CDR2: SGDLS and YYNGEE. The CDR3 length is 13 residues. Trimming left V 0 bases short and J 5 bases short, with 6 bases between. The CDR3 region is CASSVGTHNEQFF. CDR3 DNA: TGTGCCAGCAGCGTAGGGACCCACAATGAGCAGTTCTTC.

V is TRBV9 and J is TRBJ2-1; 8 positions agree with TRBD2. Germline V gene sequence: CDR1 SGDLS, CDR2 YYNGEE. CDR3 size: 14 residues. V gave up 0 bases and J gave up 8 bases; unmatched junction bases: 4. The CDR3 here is CASSVVSGSDEQFF. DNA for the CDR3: TGTGCCAGCAGCGTAGTAAGCGGGAGTGATGAGCAGTTCTTC.

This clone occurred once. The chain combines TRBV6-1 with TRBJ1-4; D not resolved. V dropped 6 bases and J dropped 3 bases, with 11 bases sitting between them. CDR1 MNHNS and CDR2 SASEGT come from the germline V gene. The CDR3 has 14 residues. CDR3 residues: CASRNGFANEKLFF. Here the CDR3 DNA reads TGTGCCAGCAGGAATGGGTTTGCTAATGAAAAACTGTTTTTT.

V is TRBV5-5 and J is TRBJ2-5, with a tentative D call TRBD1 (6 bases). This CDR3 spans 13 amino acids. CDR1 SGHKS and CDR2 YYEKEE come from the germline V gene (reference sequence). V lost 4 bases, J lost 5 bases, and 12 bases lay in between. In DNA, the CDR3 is TGTGCCAGCAGCCCCAGGGGCCAGGAGACCCAGTACTTC. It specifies CASSPRGQETQYF.

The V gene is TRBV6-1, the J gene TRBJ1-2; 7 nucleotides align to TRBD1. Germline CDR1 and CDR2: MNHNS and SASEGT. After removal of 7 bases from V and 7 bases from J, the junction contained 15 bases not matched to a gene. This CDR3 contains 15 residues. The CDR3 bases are TGTGCCAGCAATATCGCACAGGGGACGTTAATTGGCTACACCTTC. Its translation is CASNIAQGTLIGYTF.

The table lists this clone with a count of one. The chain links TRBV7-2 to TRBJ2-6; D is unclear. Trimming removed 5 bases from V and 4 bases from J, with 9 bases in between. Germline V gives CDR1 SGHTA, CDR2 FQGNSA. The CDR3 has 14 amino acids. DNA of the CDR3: TGTGCCAGCAGCCCCCCTTTGGGGGCCAACGTCCTGACTTTC. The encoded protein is CASSPPLGANVLTF.

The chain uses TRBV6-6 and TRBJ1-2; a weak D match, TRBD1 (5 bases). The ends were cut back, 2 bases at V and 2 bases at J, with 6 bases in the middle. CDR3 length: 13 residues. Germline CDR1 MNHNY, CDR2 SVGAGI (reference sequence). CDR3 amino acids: CASSYRDNYGYTF. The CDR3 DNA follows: TGTGCCAGCAGTTACCGGGACAACTATGGCTACACCTTC.

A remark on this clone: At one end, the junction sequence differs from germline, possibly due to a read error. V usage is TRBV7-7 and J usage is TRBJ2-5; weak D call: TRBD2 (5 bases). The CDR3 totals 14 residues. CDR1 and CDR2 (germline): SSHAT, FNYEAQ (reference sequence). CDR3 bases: TGTGCTAGCAGCTTAGGTGGAGGTGGAGAGACCCAGTACTTC. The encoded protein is CASSLGGGGETQYF.

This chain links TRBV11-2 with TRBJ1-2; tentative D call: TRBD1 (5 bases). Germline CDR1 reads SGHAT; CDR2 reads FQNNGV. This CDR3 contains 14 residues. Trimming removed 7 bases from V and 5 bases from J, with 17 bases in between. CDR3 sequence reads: CASKPTQVLYGYTF. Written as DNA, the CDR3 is TGTGCCAGCAAACCCACACAGGTGTTGTATGGCTACACCTTC.

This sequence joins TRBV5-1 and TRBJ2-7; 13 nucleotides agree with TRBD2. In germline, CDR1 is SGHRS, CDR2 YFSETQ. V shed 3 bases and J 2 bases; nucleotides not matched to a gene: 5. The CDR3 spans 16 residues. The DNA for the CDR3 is TGCGCCAGCAGCTATAGGACTAGCGGGAGTCCCTACGAGCAGTACTTC. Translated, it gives CASSYRTSGSPYEQYF.

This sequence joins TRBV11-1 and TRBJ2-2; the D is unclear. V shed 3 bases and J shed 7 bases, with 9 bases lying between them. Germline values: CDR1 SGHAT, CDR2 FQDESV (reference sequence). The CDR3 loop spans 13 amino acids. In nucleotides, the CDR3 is TGTGCCAGCAGCTTCCGCGCCATCGGGGAGCTGTTTTTT. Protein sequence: CASSFRAIGELFF.

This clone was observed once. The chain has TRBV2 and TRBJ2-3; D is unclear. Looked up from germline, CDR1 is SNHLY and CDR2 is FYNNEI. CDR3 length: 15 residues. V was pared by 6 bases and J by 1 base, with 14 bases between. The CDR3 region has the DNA TGTGCCAGCAGGACAATCCTCTCTGGCACAGATACGCAGTATTTT. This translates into CASRTILSGTDTQYF.